This TCR beta chain is drawn from a study of T cell repertoires in cytomegalovirus infection. In the study overall: Signatures in public TCR beta sequences pointed to both CMV infection and matching HLA type. Study conclusions and caveats: There were HLA-C-restricted CMV-specific TCR beta clonotypes dominating the ex vivo response.

This clonotype has ten or more counts. Its antigen remains unknown. The V gene lost 3 bases and the J gene lost 4 bases, with 12 bases spanning the gap. The CDR3 spans 14 residues. Germline CDR1 and CDR2: SNHLY and FYNNEI. Each CDR3 protein gets one entry after TCRdb re-called the reads with MiXCR. This table has just under 300,000 distinct CDR3 sequences, approximately 8.9% appearing once. Input material: PBMCs. This chain connects TRBV2 to TRBJ1-2; tentatively, D is TRBD1 (5 bases). This clonotype was obtained from a human donor in good health (CMV status not recorded). Some clones in this sample may be carry-over from other donors' samples. The CDR3 loop is CASSDDRGGYGYTF. CDR3 sequence (DNA): TGTGCCAGCAGTGATGATAGGGGAGGCTATGGCTACACCTTC.